This record covers a single TCR beta chain. Its specificity is not known. The germline CDR1 and CDR2 sequences are SGHDN and FVKESK. The CDR3 sequence is 18 residues long. With 3 bases clipped from V and 2 bases from J, the junction kept 11 bases outside the gene matches. The data were obtained in a study of cytomegalovirus exposure and HLA in healthy donors. Overall study findings and caveats: A later analysis associated approximately 17,000 TCR beta sequences with HLA alleles at a 0.05 false discovery rate. Among donors in an Asian-associated ancestry cluster, a later analysis reportedly found fewer N-insertions than the roughly 700-donor mean.

60 Vbeta and 13 Jbeta primers were used in PCR. Only in-frame clones appear in the TCRdb table, and some are missing; sequencing was by immunoSEQ multiplex PCR. The table lists 100,000 to 150,000 clones, around four fifths of them singletons. The V call is TRBV14, the J call TRBJ2-7, with 12 bases identical to TRBD2. This TCR was sampled from a man aged 30-40 years in good health and CMV-seropositive. The sequencing sample was made of PBMCs. CDR3 amino acids: CASSQLEHGTSGPYEQYF. The CDR3 nucleotides are TGTGCCAGCAGCCAGCTAGAACACGGGACTAGCGGGCCCTACGAGCAGTACTTC.